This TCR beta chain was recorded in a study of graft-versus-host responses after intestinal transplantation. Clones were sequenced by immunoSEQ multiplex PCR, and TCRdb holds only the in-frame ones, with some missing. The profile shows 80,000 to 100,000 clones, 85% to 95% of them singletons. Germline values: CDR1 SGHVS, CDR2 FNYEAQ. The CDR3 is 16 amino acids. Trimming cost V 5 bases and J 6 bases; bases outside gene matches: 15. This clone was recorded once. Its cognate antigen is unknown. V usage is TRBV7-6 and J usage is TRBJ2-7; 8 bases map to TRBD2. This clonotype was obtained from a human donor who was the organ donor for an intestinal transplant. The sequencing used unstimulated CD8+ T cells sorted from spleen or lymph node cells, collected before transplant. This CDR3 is CASSPPQYGGASEQYF. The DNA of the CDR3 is TGTGCCAGCAGCCCTCCCCAATACGGGGGGGCCTCCGAGCAGTACTTC.